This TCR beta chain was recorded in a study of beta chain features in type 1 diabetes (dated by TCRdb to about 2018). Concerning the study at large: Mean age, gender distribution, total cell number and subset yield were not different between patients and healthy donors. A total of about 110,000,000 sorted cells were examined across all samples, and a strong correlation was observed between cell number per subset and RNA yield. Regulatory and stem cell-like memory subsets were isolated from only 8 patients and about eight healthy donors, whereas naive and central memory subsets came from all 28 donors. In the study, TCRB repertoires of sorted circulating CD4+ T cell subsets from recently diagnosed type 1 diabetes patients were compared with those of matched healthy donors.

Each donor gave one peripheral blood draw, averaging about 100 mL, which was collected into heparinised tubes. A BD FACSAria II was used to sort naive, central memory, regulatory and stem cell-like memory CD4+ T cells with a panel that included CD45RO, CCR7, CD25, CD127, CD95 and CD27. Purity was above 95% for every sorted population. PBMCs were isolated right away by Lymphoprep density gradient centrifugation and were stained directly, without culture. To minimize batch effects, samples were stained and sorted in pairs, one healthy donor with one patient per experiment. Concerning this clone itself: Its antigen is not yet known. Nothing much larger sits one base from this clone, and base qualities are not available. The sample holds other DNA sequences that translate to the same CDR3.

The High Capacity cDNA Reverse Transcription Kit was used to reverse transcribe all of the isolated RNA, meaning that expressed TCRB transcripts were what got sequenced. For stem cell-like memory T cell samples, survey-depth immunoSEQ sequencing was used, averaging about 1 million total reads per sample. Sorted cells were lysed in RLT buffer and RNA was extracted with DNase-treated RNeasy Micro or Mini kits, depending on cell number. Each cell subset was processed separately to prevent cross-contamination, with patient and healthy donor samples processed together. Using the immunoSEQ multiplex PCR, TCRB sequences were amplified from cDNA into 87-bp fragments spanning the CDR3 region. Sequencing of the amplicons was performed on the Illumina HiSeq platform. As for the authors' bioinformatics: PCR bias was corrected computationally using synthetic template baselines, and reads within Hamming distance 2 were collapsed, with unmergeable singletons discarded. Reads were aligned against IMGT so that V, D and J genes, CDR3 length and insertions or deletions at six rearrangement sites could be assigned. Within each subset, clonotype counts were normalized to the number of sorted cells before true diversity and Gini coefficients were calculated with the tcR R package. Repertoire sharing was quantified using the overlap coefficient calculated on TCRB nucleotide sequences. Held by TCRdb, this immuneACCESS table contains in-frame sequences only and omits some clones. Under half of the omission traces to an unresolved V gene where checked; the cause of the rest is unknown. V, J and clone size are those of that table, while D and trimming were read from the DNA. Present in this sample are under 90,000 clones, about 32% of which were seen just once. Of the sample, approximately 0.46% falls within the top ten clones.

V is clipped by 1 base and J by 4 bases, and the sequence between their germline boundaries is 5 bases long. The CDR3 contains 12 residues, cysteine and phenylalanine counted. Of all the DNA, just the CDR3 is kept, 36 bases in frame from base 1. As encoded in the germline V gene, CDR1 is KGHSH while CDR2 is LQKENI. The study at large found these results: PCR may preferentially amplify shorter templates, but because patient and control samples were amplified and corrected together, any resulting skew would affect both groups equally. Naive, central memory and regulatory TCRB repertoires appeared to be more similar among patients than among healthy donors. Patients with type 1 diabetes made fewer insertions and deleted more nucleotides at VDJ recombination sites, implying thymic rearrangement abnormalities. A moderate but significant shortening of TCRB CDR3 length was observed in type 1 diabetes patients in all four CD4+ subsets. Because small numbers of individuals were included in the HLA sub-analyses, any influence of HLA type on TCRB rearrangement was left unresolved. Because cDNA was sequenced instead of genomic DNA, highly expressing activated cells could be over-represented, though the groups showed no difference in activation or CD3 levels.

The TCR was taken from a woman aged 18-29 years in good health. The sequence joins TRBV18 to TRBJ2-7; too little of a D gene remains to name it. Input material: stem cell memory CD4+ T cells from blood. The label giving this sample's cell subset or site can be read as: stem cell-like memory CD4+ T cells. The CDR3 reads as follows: CASSPRSYEQYF. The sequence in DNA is TGTGCCAGCTCACCACGTTCGTACGAGCAGTACTTC.